The 30 T cell receptor beta chains presented below share a single source sample, sequenced in a study of blood T cell repertoires in COVID-19. The protocol was immunoSEQ multiplex PCR, while the TCRdb copy is restricted to in-frame clones and leaves out a portion. The sample consists of some 150,000 clones, around 85% of them appearing once. The source material was peripheral blood. These TCRs come from a woman aged 55-69 years with COVID-19, enrolled during active disease.

The rearrangement uses TRBV11-2 and TRBJ1-1, with a weak D call TRBD1 (5 bases). The germline gives CDR1 SGHAT, CDR2 FQNNGV. The CDR3 covers 14 residues. V shed 1 base and J shed 6 bases, with 12 bases lying between them. CDR3: CASSLVGGHAEAFF. CDR3 coding DNA: TGTGCCAGCAGCTTAGTGGGGGGTCACGCTGAAGCTTTCTTT.

The chain uses TRBV6-5 and TRBJ1-1; the D is unclear. This CDR3 spans 14 amino acids. Germline assignment: CDR1 MNHEY and CDR2 SVGAGI. The V end lost 2 bases, the J end lost 4 bases, and 11 bases lay between the germline ends. The CDR3 coding sequence is TGTGCCAGCAGTTACCCAGGTTCTGGCACTGAAGCTTTCTTT. Protein: CASSYPGSGTEAFF.

The V gene is TRBV30, the J gene TRBJ1-2; D is unclear. Between the trimmed V and J ends, which lost 4 bases and 4 bases, there was a span of 10 bases. Looked up from germline, CDR1 is GTSNPN and CDR2 is SVGIG (reference sequence). The CDR3 extends over 12 amino acids. The CDR3 nucleotides are TGTGCCTGGATGGGCCTACCCTATGGCTACACCTTC. It encodes CAWMGLPYGYTF.

The chain links TRBV30 to TRBJ1-2; 9 bases are shared with TRBD1. The junction had 7 bases not matched to a gene; V was cut back by 2 bases and J by 3 bases. CDR3 length: 15 amino acids. Per germline, CDR1 GTSNPN and CDR2 SVGIG (reference sequence). The CDR3 spells CAWSPTGGADYGYTF. DNA of the CDR3: TGTGCCTGGAGTCCTACAGGGGGCGCAGACTATGGCTACACCTTC.

The CDR3 coding sequence is TGCGCCAGCAGCTTAACAGAACGTCCGAACACCGGGGAGCTGTTTTTT. It codes for CASSLTERPNTGELFF. The chain couples TRBV5-1 to TRBJ2-2; D remains ambiguous. The germline V and J ends were trimmed by 2 bases and 0 bases, with 11 bases remaining between them. The CDR3 is 16 residues long. From germline, CDR1 is SGHRS and CDR2 YFSETQ.

The rearrangement uses TRBV11-3 and TRBJ1-5; 8 nucleotides line up with TRBD1. With V trimmed by 2 bases and J by 1 base, 7 bases remained unmatched. Germline CDR1 reads SGHNT; CDR2 reads YENEEA. This CDR3 is built from 17 residues. DNA for the CDR3: TGTGCCAGCAGCTTATTCCTTGGACAGGGAAGCAATCAGCCCCAGCATTTT. Protein sequence: CASSLFLGQGSNQPQHF. Combining the CDR3 with reference TRBV11-3 and TRBJ1-5 gives the whole variable domain EAGVVQSPRYKIIEKKQPVAFWCNPISGHNTLYWYLQNLGQGPELLIRYENEEAVDDSQLPKDRFSAERLKGVDSTLKIQPAELGDSAVYLCASSLFLGQGSNQPQHFGDGTRLSIL.

This sequence joins TRBV9 and TRBJ1-2; 7 bases agree with TRBD1. V shed 3 bases and J 4 bases; nucleotides not matched to a gene: 6. The CDR3 runs 14 residues. The germline V gene has CDR1 SGDLS and CDR2 YYNGEE. The CDR3 bases are TGTGCCAGCAGCGCCCCGGGACAGATCTATGGCTACACCTTC. Residues: CASSAPGQIYGYTF.

The CDR3 DNA follows: TGTGCCAGCAGCGGACAGGTTTCTAACTACTATGGCTACACCTTC. Amino acids: CASSGQVSNYYGYTF. The chain couples TRBV9 to TRBJ1-2; maybe TRBD1 (6 bases). V gave up 3 bases and J gave up 3 bases, with 15 bases separating them. Per germline, CDR1 SGDLS and CDR2 YYNGEE. The CDR3 length is 15 residues.

The chain recombines TRBV5-1 with TRBJ2-6, with TRBD2 as a possible D gene (5 bases). The CDR3 extends over 15 amino acids. In germline, CDR1 is SGHRS, CDR2 YFSETQ. The germline V and J ends were trimmed by 4 bases and 0 bases, with 8 bases remaining between them. CDR3 in DNA: TGCGCCAGCAGCCACGGGATCTCTGGGGCCAACGTCCTGACTTTC. Translation: CASSHGISGANVLTF. Drawing the rest from reference TRBV5-1 and TRBJ2-6, the complete variable domain is KAGVTQTPRYLIKTRGQQVTLSCSPISGHRSVSWYQQTPGQGLQFLFEYFSETQRNKGNFPGRFSGRQFSNSRSEMNVSTLELGDSALYLCASSHGISGANVLTFGAGSRLTVL.

The CDR3 nucleotides read TGTGCCAGCAGCCAAGATTCTACCGGCGGGAGGGCCGGAGAGACCCAGTACTTC. Residues: CASSQDSTGGRAGETQYF. The chain joins TRBV4-2 to TRBJ2-5, with 9 bases lining up with TRBD2. The CDR3 contains 18 residues. From germline, CDR1 is LGHNA and CDR2 YNFKEQ. Trimming took 0 bases from V and 4 from J; bases not matched to a gene: 12.

V is TRBV2 and J is TRBJ2-2; weak D call: TRBD2 (6 bases). This CDR3 comprises 16 residues. V was trimmed by 1 base and J by 6 bases, leaving 15 bases between them. Germline lookup yields CDR1 SNHLY and CDR2 FYNNEI. The CDR3 region has the DNA TGTGCCAGCAGTGAAGGGGAGACTAGGTTTGCCGGGGAGCTGTTTTTT. Translating it yields CASSEGETRFAGELFF. Drawing the rest from reference TRBV2 and TRBJ2-2, the complete variable domain is EPEVTQTPSHQVTQMGQEVILRCVPISNHLYFYWYRQILGQKVEFLVSFYNNEISEKSEIFDDQFSVERPDGSNFTLKIRSTKLEDSAMYFCASSEGETRFAGELFFGEGSRLTVL.

The V and J genes are TRBV4-3 and TRBJ2-3; TRBD2 might be the D (6 bases). Germline assignment: CDR1 LGHNA and CDR2 YSLEER. This CDR3 spans 16 amino acids. V dropped 1 base and J dropped 5 bases, with 16 bases sitting between them. The CDR3 region is CASSQVVGGVKDTQYF. As DNA, the CDR3 is TGCGCCAGCAGCCAAGTTGTCGGGGGAGTGAAAGATACGCAGTATTTT.

This clone was counted a single time. This chain links TRBV15 with TRBJ2-7; D gene uncertain. The ends were cut back, 5 bases at V and 5 bases at J, with 16 bases in the middle. The CDR3 length is 14 residues. Germline V gene data show CDR1 as LNHNV and CDR2 as YYDKDF (reference sequence). This CDR3 is CATSLWASVNEQYF. CDR3 bases: TGTGCCACCAGCCTTTGGGCCTCCGTCAACGAGCAGTACTTC.

The V gene is TRBV7-2, the J gene TRBJ2-1; 10 bases align to TRBD2. The CDR3 length is 18 residues. Germline V gene sequence: CDR1 SGHTA, CDR2 FQGNSA. V dropped 0 bases and J dropped 4; count of bases not matched to a gene: 9. The CDR3 sequence: CASSLAKLAGGWYNEQFF. The CDR3, as DNA: TGTGCCAGCAGCTTAGCCAAGTTAGCGGGAGGATGGTACAATGAGCAGTTCTTC.

The gene calls are TRBV6-6 and TRBJ2-5; the D gene is possibly TRBD2 (6 bases). Germline values: CDR1 MNHNY, CDR2 SVGAGI (reference sequence). The CDR3 extends over 14 amino acids. V was shortened by 0 bases and J by 9 bases, with 14 bases between the two germline ends. CDR3 loop: CASSYSTSSGAQYF. Written as DNA, the CDR3 is TGTGCCAGCAGTTACTCAACCTCTTCGGGGGCCCAGTACTTC.

The chain links TRBV9 to TRBJ2-5, with TRBD1 matching over 8 bases. The CDR3 is 16 residues long. The germline V gene has CDR1 SGDLS and CDR2 YYNGEE. The V segment lost 0 bases and the J segment 5 bases; nucleotides outside the gene matches: 9. For the CDR3, the DNA is TGTGCCAGCAGCGTAGAACTCAGGGGGCAGGGGGAGACCCAGTACTTC. As protein: CASSVELRGQGETQYF.

This chain links TRBV29-1 with TRBJ2-3, with D possibly TRBD1 on 5 matching bases. The V gene lost 5 bases and the J gene lost 1 base, with 7 bases spanning the gap. The length of the CDR3 is 12 residues. Looked up from germline, CDR1 is SQVTM and CDR2 is ANQGSEA. The CDR3 DNA sequence: TGCAGCGTTTTACAGGGCACAGATACGCAGTATTTT. It yields the protein CSVLQGTDTQYF.

The chain combines TRBV27 with TRBJ2-2, with a tentative D call TRBD2 (6 bases). Germline CDR1 and CDR2: MNHEY and SMNVEV (reference sequence). The CDR3 length is 14 residues. V was cut by 6 bases and J by 5 bases, with 13 bases left in between. Here the CDR3 reads CASSRDGGTGELFF. CDR3 nucleotide sequence: TGTGCCAGCAGCCGGGACGGAGGGACCGGGGAGCTGTTTTTT.

The chain links TRBV3-1 (or the pseudogene TRBV3-2) to TRBJ1-6; D uncertain. Trimming left V 0 bases short and J 11 bases short, with 5 bases between. From germline, CDR1 is LGHDT and CDR2 YNNKEL (reference sequence). This CDR3 region has 12 residues. The DNA of the CDR3 is TGTGCCAGCAGCCAAGATGAGCCACCCCTCCACTTT. Its protein is CASSQDEPPLHF.

The rearrangement joins TRBV5-4 to TRBJ1-2; no firm D call. The CDR3 loop spans 14 amino acids. V shed 1 base and J shed 5 bases, with 12 bases lying between them. The V gene's germline CDR1 is SGHNT and CDR2 YYREEE (reference sequence). CDR3 sequence: CASSLRFGRYGYTF. The CDR3 DNA sequence: TGTGCCAGCAGCTTGCGATTCGGTAGATATGGCTACACCTTC.

This rearrangement joins TRBV4-3 to TRBJ1-1, with TRBD1 as a possible D gene (6 bases). The germline CDR1 and CDR2 sequences are LGHNA and YSLEER. This CDR3 is 15 amino acids long. V was shortened by 4 bases and J by 0 bases, with 12 bases between the two germline ends. The CDR3 here is CASSPGHVLNTEAFF. As DNA, the CDR3 is TGCGCCAGCAGCCCGGGACATGTTCTGAACACTGAAGCTTTCTTT.

This clone was seen once. The chain combines TRBV28 with TRBJ1-6; no reliable D call. Germline CDR1 MDHEN, CDR2 SYDVKM. This CDR3 is built from 14 residues. V was clipped by 3 bases and J by 9 bases, with 12 bases between them. The CDR3 is CASSLFAGVSPLHF. In nucleotides, the CDR3 is TGTGCCAGCAGTTTGTTCGCGGGAGTTTCACCCCTCCACTTT.

V and J are TRBV15 and TRBJ2-7; 11 positions match TRBD2. The length of the CDR3 is 17 residues. Germline V gene data show CDR1 as LNHNV and CDR2 as YYDKDF (reference sequence). V dropped 0 bases and J dropped 3; count of bases not matched to a gene: 7. As DNA, the CDR3 is TGTGCCACCAGCAGAGATAAAGGGACTAGCGGATTCTACGAGCAGTACTTC. Its translation is CATSRDKGTSGFYEQYF.

V is TRBV29-1 and J is TRBJ2-7, with 8 bases fitting TRBD1. The junction had 7 bases not matched to a gene; V was cut back by 6 bases and J by 3 bases. CDR1 is SQVTM, CDR2 ANQGSEA, per germline. The CDR3 runs 13 residues. This chain's CDR3 is CSVRTGNFYEQYF. CDR3 nucleotide sequence: TGCAGCGTGAGGACAGGGAACTTCTACGAGCAGTACTTC.

The rearrangement joins TRBV19 to TRBJ2-5; 11 bases line up with TRBD2. This CDR3 spans 18 amino acids. Per the germline V gene, CDR1 is LNHDA and CDR2 is SQIVND (reference sequence). After removal of 5 bases from V and 4 bases from J, the junction contained 15 bases not matched to a gene. The CDR3 loop is CASSGGSGRATGRETQYF. CDR3 nucleotides: TGTGCCAGTAGTGGTGGTAGCGGGAGGGCCACGGGGAGAGAGACCCAGTACTTC.

The sample holds a few counts of this clone. The V and J genes are TRBV7-2 and TRBJ2-7; possibly TRBD2 for D (6 bases). Trimming took 5 bases from V and 7 from J, leaving 15 bases between them. This CDR3 region has 13 residues. The germline V gene encodes CDR1 SGHTA and CDR2 FQGNSA. The CDR3 region is CASSEGLPGEQYF. For the CDR3, the DNA is TGTGCCAGCAGCGAGGGACTTCCGGGGGAGCAGTACTTC.

The chain links TRBV5-6 to TRBJ2-3; 7 positions agree with TRBD2. Germline loops: CDR1 SGHDT, CDR2 YYEEEE. The CDR3 has 17 residues. V was pared by 6 bases and J by 4 bases, with 17 bases of the junction left unmatched. CDR3 in DNA: TGTGCCAGCATCCGGGGATACCGGGCGGGAGTGGCAGATACGCAGTATTTT. Translated: CASIRGYRAGVADTQYF.

The table lists this clone with a count of one. The chain employs TRBV18 and TRBJ2-3, with 9 bases identical to TRBD1. Unmatched junction bases numbered 2, after V lost 2 bases and J lost 2 bases. CDR1 and CDR2 (germline): KGHSH, LQKENI. The CDR3 has 15 residues. CDR3 DNA sequence: TGTGCCAGCTCACCAAGGACAGGGGCCACAGATACGCAGTATTTT. Protein sequence: CASSPRTGATDTQYF.

CDR3 bases: TGTGCCAGCAGACCAAGGAGGGACACTGAAGCTTTCTTT. It codes for CASRPRRDTEAFF. The J gene is TRBJ1-1, the V gene TRBV7-9; D is unclear. Trimming stripped 6 bases from V and 3 bases from J, with 11 bases between. This CDR3 is 13 amino acids long. Germline lookup yields CDR1 SEHNR and CDR2 FQNEAQ (reference sequence).

The gene calls are TRBV6-5 and TRBJ1-6, with no clear D. This CDR3 has 12 residues. CDR1 and CDR2 from the germline V gene are MNHEY and SVGAGI. V lost 6 bases and J lost 7, with 7 bases in between. Here the CDR3 DNA reads TGTGCCAGCAGGCCAAGCAATTCACCCCTCCACTTT. As protein: CASRPSNSPLHF.